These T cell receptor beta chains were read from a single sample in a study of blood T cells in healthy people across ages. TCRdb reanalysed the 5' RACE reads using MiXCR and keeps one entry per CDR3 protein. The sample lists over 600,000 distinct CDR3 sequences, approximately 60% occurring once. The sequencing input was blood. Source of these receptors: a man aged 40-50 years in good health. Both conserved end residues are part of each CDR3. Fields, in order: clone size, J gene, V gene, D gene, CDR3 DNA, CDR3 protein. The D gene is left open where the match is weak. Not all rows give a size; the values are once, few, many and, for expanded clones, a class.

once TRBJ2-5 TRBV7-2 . TGTGCCAGCAGCTTAGAATGGGACCAAGAGACCCAGTACTTC CASSLEWDQETQYF
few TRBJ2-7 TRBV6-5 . TGTGCCAGCAGTTACAGGACACCCTACTACGAGCAGTACTTC CASSYRTPYYEQYF
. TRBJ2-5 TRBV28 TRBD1 TGTGCCAGCAGTGAAGGGGGCTGGCATGAGCAGTACTTC CASSEGGWHEQYF
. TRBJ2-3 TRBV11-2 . TGTGCCAGCAGGGGCTTGGCAGCTACGCAGTATTTT CASRGLAATQYF
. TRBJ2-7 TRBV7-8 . TGTGCCAGCAGCTCGGGACACGGGAAGGATTACGAGCAGTACTTC CASSSGHGKDYEQYF
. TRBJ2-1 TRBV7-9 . TGTGCCAGCAGCTTGACCATTACCTACAATGAGCAGTTCTTC CASSLTITYNEQFF
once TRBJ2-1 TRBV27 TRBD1 TGTGCCAGCAGTCTCCGGGACAGTATCTCCGGTGAGCAGTTCTTC CASSLRDSISGEQFF
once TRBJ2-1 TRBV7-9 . TGTGCCAGCAGCTTGAAGGGGGAGGGCCGAAATGAGCAGTTCTTC CASSLKGEGRNEQFF
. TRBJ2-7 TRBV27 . TGTGCCAGCAGTTTATCCCAAGGATTAGGGTCGGGAGAGCAGTACTTC CASSLSQGLGSGEQYF
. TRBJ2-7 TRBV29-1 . TGCAGCGTTAAAGAGGCCCGAAACCCCTACGAGCAGTACTTC CSVKEARNPYEQYF
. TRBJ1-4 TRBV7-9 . TGTGCCAGCAGCCCACGACGGGACACTGTTAATGAAAAACTGTTTTTT CASSPRRDTVNEKLFF
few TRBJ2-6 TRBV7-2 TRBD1 TGTGCCAGCAGCTTAGGAGCGTTCGACAGGGTACTATCCGGGGCCAACGTCCTGACTTTC CASSLGAFDRVLSGANVLTF
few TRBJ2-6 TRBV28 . TGTGCCAGCAGGCTCTATACTGGGGCCAACGTCCTGACTTTC CASRLYTGANVLTF
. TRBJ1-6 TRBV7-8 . TGTGCCAGCAGCTTAGGGGGGGGCCAGCAGGATTCACCCCTCCACTTT CASSLGGGQQDSPLHF
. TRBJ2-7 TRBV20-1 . TGCAGTGCTAGAGATGCCGGTCGCTTCGAGCAGTACTTC CSARDAGRFEQYF
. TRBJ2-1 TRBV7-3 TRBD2 TGTGCCAGCAGCTTAGAGGGGACTACTACCTACAATGAGCAGTTCTTC CASSLEGTTTYNEQFF
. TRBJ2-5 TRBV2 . TGTGCCAGCCAAAGGGACCCGAAAGAGACCCAGTACTTC CASQRDPKETQYF
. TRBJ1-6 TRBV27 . TGTGCCAGCACCCAAGGTAACATTTGGAATTCACCCCTCCACTTT CASTQGNIWNSPLHF
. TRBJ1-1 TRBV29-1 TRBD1 TGCAGCGTTGAAGAGGGGCCAGGGGGATCTGAAGCTTTCTTT CSVEEGPGGSEAFF
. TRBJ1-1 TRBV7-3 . TGTGCCAGCAGCTTAATGGGGGGGATGAACACTGAAGCTTTCTTT CASSLMGGMNTEAFF
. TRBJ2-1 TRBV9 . TGTGCCAGCAGCGTTTCCCCGGACCCACGAAATGAGCAGTTCTTC CASSVSPDPRNEQFF
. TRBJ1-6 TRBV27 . TGTGCCAGTGGATCGTGGGGATCGGATTCACCCCTCCACTTT CASGSWGSDSPLHF
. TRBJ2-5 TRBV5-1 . TGCGCCAGCAGCTTGTCCAGACCAGAAGAGACCCAGTACTTC CASSLSRPEETQYF
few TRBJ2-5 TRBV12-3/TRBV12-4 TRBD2 TGTGCCAGCAGTCCCGCCCTTTGGACTAGCGGGAGTCGGGAGACCCAGTACTTC CASSPALWTSGSRETQYF
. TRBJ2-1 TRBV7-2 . . CASTSGGAYNEQFF
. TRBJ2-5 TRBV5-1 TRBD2 TGCGCCAGCAGCTTAGGACTAGCGGGAGGTCCGGAGACCCAGTACTTC CASSLGLAGGPETQYF
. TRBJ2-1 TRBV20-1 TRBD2 TGCAGTGCGCCCGGGACTAGGCAGACCGAGCAGTTCTTC CSAPGTRQTEQFF
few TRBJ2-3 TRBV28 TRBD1 TGTGCCAGCAACGGACAGGGAGTATCAGATACGCAGTATTTT CASNGQGVSDTQYF
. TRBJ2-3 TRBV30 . TGTGCCTCTAGCGCGGGGAGTCTCACAGGTACGCAGTATTTT CASSAGSLTGTQYF
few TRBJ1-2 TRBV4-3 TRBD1 TGCGCCAGCAGCCAAGATTCGTGGGCAGGGGGAAACTATGGCTACACCTTC CASSQDSWAGGNYGYTF
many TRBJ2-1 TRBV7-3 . TGTGCCAGCAGCTTATTTTATGGGTCTAATGAGCAGTTCTTC CASSLFYGSNEQFF
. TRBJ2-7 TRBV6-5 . TGTGCCAGCAGTTACTCTCCGGGCGGCGAGGGACGGGCCTACGAGCAGTACTTC CASSYSPGGEGRAYEQYF
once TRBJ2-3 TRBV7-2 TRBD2 TGTGCCAGCGCGGCGGGAGGGTTCCGGAGCACAGATACGCAGTATTTT CASAAGGFRSTDTQYF
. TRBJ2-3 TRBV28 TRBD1 TGTGCCAGCAGTTTAAGGGGGCCCACCGCAGATACGCAGTATTTT CASSLRGPTADTQYF
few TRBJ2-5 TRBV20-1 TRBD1 TGCAGTGCTGGACCGGGACAGGGGCCGATGGAGACCCAGTACTTC CSAGPGQGPMETQYF
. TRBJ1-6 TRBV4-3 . TGCGCCAGCAGCCAAGGGCGGCCCAGCTCCTATAATTCACCCCTCCACTTT CASSQGRPSSYNSPLHF
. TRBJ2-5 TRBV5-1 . TGCGCCAGCAGCTTTGCGGTCAGGGAAGAGACCCAGTACTTC CASSFAVREETQYF
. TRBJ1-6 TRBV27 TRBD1 TGTGCCAGCAGCGCTGCCGGGACAGGAGGGCATTCACCCCTCCACTTT CASSAAGTGGHSPLHF
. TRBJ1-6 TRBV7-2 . TGTGCCAGCAGCTCCGGGCGCGGTGTATCGCCCCTCCACTTT CASSSGRGVSPLHF
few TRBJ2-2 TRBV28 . TGTGCCAGCAGTCCCCCCCGCGGGGAGCTGTTTTTT CASSPPRGELFF
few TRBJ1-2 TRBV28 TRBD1 TGTGCCAGCAGTTTGGGGACAGGGCCCTATGGCTACACCTTC CASSLGTGPYGYTF
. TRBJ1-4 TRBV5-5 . TGTGCCAGCAGCTTGGGGTCCTCGTTTGTCGCAACTAATGAAAAACTGTTTTTT CASSLGSSFVATNEKLFF
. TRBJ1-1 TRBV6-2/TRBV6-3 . TGTGCCAGCAGTTACGCACCTCGGGGGACTGAAGCTTTCTTT CASSYAPRGTEAFF
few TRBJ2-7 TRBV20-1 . TGCAGTGCTAAGAGACAGACAGCCCTATACGAGCAGTACTTC CSAKRQTALYEQYF
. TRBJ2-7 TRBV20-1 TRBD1 TGCAGTGCCGACAGGGGGCTCGACGAGCAGTACTTC CSADRGLDEQYF
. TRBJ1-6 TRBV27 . TGTGCCACAAGGGTGGCCTATAATTCACCCCTCCACTTT CATRVAYNSPLHF
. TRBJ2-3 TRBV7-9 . TGTGCCAGCAGCTTACCGCGTGGATCTTGGGACATGAGGACAGATACGCAGTATTTT CASSLPRGSWDMRTDTQYF
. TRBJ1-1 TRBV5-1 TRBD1 TGCGCCAGCAGCCAAGTCACAGGGGGCGAGACTGAAGCTTTCTTT CASSQVTGGETEAFF